This T cell receptor (beta chain) was observed in a study of blood T cell repertoires in COVID-19. Study as a whole: Collection of acute and convalescent COVID-19 samples took place in the United States, Italy and Spain. T cells, B-cell-depleted T cells, or PBMCs supplied cDNA or gDNA.

This CDR3 contains 14 residues. CDR1 MDHEN and CDR2 SYDVKM come from the germline V gene. V lost 5 bases and J lost 2, with 12 bases in between. Per the authors' pipeline: Cell counts per sample came from amplifying reference gene primers. Repertoires were generated with immunoSEQ multiplex PCR, while TCRdb's copy carries only in-frame clones and drops some. That table supplies the V and J calls and clone size; D and trimming were determined from the DNA. The repertoire consists of around 60,000 clones, with more than 85% occurring once and the leading ten covering under 5.5%. The source material was peripheral blood. This TCR came from a man aged 45 to 65 with active COVID-19. This chain uses TRBV28 with TRBJ1-1; weak D call: TRBD1 (5 bases). CDR3 DNA sequence: TGTGCCAGCAGTGTGACAGTAATAAACACTGAAGCTTTCTTT. Translation gives CASSVTVINTEAFF.